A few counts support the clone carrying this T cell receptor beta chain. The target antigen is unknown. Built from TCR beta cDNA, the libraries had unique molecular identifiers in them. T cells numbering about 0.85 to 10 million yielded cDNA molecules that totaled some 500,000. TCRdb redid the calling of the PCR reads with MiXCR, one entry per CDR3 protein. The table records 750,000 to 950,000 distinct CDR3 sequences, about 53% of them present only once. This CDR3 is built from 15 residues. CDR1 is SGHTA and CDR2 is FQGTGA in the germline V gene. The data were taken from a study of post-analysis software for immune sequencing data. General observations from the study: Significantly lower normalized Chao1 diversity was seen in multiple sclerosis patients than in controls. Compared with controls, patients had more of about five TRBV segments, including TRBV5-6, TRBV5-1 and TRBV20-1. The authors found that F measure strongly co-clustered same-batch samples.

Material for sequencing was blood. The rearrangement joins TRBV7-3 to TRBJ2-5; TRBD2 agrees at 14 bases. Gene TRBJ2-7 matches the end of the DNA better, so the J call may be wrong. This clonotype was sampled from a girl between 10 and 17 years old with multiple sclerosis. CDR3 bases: TGTGCCAGCAGCCCAGGGACTAGCGGGGGTTACGAGCAGTACTTC. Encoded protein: CASSPGTSGGYEQYF.